This T cell receptor beta chain was sequenced for a study of shared clonotypes between healthy human individuals. Study-level findings and limits: Compared with memory subsets, naive subsets generally had larger estimated richness. Large depth notwithstanding, sorted-subset sequencing proved incomplete by rarefaction.

As regards this clone: As yet, its antigen is unknown.

V was cut by 7 bases and J by 5 bases, with 17 bases left in between. The CDR3 consists of 15 residues. Germline V gene lookup returns CDR1 SNHLY and CDR2 FYNNEI. Donors included only healthy HIV-negative adults lacking recent acute infections or vaccinations. Sequencing was performed with immunoSEQ multiplex PCR; in TCRdb, only in-frame clones are kept and a portion is missing. The sample lists more than 2 million clones; 95% were seen once. The receptor was derived from a man in his late teens or twenties in good health. The sample taken for sequencing was naive CD4+ T cells sorted from blood. Subset denoted: CD45RA+ positively selected. The chain combines TRBV2 with TRBJ2-2; D is ambiguous. This CDR3 reads CASNQASPFTGELFF. DNA of the CDR3: TGTGCCAGCAATCAGGCGAGCCCCTTTACCGGGGAGCTGTTTTTT.